The clone carrying this TCR beta chain was detected many times. Together with a sample-barcoded 5' primer, a J-beta primer mix was included in a second PCR lasting roughly 6 to 12 cycles. Using its own MiXCR run on the 5' RACE reads, TCRdb lists one record per CDR3 protein. This repertoire shows approximately 810,000 distinct CDR3 sequences, 25% to 30% found once; its top ten account for roughly 17%. This specimen comes from a study of blood T cells in healthy people across ages. V shed 0 bases and J shed 2 bases, with 5 bases lying between them. Germline CDR1 SGHRS, CDR2 YFSETQ. This CDR3 is built from 13 residues.

Sequenced material: blood. This rearrangement joins TRBV5-1 to TRBJ1-1; D remains ambiguous. The TCR originated in an elderly woman in good health. CDR3 in amino acids: CASSLAINTEAFF. CDR3 in DNA: TGCGCCAGCAGCTTGGCCATAAACACTGAAGCTTTCTTT.